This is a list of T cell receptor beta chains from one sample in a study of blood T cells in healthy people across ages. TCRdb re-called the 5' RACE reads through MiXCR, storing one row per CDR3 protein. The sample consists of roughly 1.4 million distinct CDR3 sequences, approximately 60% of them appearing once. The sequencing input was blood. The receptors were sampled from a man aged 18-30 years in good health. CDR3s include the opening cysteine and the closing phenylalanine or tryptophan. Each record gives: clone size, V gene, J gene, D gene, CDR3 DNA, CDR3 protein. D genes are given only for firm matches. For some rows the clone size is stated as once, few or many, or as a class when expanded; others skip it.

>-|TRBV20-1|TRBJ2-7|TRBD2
TGCAGTGCTCAAAGGACTAGCGGGGCCTACGAGCAGTACTTC
CSAQRTSGAYEQYF
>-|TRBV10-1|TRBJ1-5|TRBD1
TGCGCCAGCAGCGACCGGGACAGGGCATCTCAGCCCCAGCATTTT
CASSDRDRASQPQHF
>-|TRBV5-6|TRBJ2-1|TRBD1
TGTGCCAGCAGCTGGGGACAGGGATATATTGATTACAATGAGCAGTTCTTC
CASSWGQGYIDYNEQFF
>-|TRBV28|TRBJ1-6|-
TGTGCCAGCAGTTTAACAGGGACTGACTCACCCCTCCACTTT
CASSLTGTDSPLHF
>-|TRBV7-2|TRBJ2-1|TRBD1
TGTGCCAGCAGCCGGACAGGGGTATACAATGAGCAGTTCTTC
CASSRTGVYNEQFF
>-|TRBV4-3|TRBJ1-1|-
TGCGCCAGCAGCCTTTACCCAGGGGACCGGACTGAAGCTTTCTTT
CASSLYPGDRTEAFF
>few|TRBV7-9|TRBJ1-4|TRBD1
TGTGCCAGCAGCGGAGACAGGGGGCCGCGAGTGGTAATCGAAAAACTGTTTTTT
CASSGDRGPRVVIEKLFF
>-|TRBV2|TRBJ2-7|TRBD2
TGTGCGAATTCGGTAGGTCTAGCGGCCTACAATGAGCAGTACTTC
CANSVGLAAYNEQYF
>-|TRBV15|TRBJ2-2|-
TGTGCCACCAGCCCCCAGTCAGGGCGGAGGAACACCGGGGAGCTGTTTTTT
CATSPQSGRRNTGELFF
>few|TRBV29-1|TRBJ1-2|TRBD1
TGCAGCGTCTGGGACAGGGTCGGGGACTATGGCTACACCTTC
CSVWDRVGDYGYTF
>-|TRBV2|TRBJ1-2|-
TGTGCCAGCAGCGTAGGAATGAGGGCCTATGGCTACACCTTC
CASSVGMRAYGYTF
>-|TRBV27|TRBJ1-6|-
TGTGCCAGCAGTTTAGGGGGGGCCTCACCCCTCCACTTT
CASSLGGASPLHF
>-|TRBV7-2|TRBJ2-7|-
TGTGCCAGCAGAAGGGGCGCGAGCTCCTACGAGCAGTACTTC
CASRRGASSYEQYF
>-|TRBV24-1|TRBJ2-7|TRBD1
TGTGCCACCAGTGATCCTAACTCGGGACAGGGAATCTACGAGCAGTACTTC
CATSDPNSGQGIYEQYF
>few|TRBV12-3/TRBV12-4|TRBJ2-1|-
TGTGCCAGCACCACAGGGACTTCTTCCAACAATGAGCAGTTCTTC
CASTTGTSSNNEQFF
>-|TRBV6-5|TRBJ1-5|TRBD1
TGTGCCAGCAGTTACACGACAGGGCGCAATCAGCCCCAGCATTTT
CASSYTTGRNQPQHF
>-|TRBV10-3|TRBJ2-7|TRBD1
TGTGCCATCAGTGAGCCCGGGACAGGGGACGAGCAGTACTTC
CAISEPGTGDEQYF
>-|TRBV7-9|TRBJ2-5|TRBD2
TGTGCCAGCAGCTTAGCGTCGGGACTAGTGGAAGAGACCCAGTACTTC
CASSLASGLVEETQYF
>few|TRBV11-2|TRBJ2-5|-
TGTGCCAGCAGCTTTAAGAACGCCCTTCCGGAGACCCAGTACTTC
CASSFKNALPETQYF
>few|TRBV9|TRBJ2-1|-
TGTGCCAGCAGCGTAGACGGGGGACATGAGCAGTTCTTC
CASSVDGGHEQFF
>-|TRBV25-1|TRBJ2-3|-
TGTGCCAGCAGTGCGGAGGTCGCAAGTTCTAGCACAGATACGCAGTATTTT
CASSAEVASSSTDTQYF
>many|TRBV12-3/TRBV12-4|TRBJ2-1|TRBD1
TGTGCCAGCAGTCCGGGACAGGGCAATGAGCAGTTCTTC
CASSPGQGNEQFF
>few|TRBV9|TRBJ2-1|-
TGTGCCAGCAGCGTAGGAGTGGCGCTAGATCCGTTCTTC
CASSVGVALDPFF
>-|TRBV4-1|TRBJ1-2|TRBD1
TGCGCCAGCAGCCCACGGGGAACGGGACAGAACTATGGCTACACCTTC
CASSPRGTGQNYGYTF
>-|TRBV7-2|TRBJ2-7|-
TGTGCCAGCAGCTATAGGGTGGGCCAGGGGGGAACCTACGAGCAGTACTTC
CASSYRVGQGGTYEQYF
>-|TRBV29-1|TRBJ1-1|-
TGCAGCGGGCGGGGCCCCTACACTGGGGAAGCTTTCTTT
CSGRGPYTGEAFF
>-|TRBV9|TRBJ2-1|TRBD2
TGTGCCGGCAGCGTCGAGTTGACGGGACTAGTCTACAATGAGCAGTTCTTC
CAGSVELTGLVYNEQFF
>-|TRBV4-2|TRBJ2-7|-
TGTGCCAGCAGCCAAGATGGGGTGGGACAAGAGCAGTACTTC
CASSQDGVGQEQYF
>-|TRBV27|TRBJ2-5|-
TGTGCCAGCAGTGACACTGCCTACAATGAGCAGTACTTC
CASSDTAYNEQYF
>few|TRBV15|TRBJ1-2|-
TGTGCCACCAGCAGTAGGGTAGTAGGTGGCTACACCTTC
CATSSRVVGGYTF
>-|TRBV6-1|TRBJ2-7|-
TGTGCCAGCAGGCCTCGGGCCCTAACGAGCTCCTACGAGCAGTACTTC
CASRPRALTSSYEQYF
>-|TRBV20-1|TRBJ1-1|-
TGCGGTGCGTTCCATGAAGGCACTGAAGCTTTCTTT
CGAFHEGTEAFF
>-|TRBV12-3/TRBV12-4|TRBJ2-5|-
TGTGCCAGCAGTCGTAAAAGTGGCCAGTACTTC
CASSRKSGQYF
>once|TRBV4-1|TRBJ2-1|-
TGCGCCAGCAGCCAAGCTGGGGCGAGGGATGAGCAGTTCTTC
CASSQAGARDEQFF
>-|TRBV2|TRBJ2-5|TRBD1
TGTGCCAGCAGTGCGAGGACAGGGCTGGAGACCCAGTACTTC
CASSARTGLETQYF
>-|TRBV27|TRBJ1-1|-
TGTGCCAGCAGTTTAATGGGTCAGACCGTCACTGAAGCTTTCTTT
CASSLMGQTVTEAFF
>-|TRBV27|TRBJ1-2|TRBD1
TGTGCCAGCAGCACAGGACAGGGATATAGCTATGGCTACACCTTC
CASSTGQGYSYGYTF
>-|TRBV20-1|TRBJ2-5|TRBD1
TGCAGTGCCCCTGGACAGGGGCGTGAGACCCAGTACTTC
CSAPGQGRETQYF
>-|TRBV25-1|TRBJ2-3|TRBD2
TGTGCCAGCAGGGACAGACTAGCGGGAGTTGGAGATACGCAGTATTTT
CASRDRLAGVGDTQYF
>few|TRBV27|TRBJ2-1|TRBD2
TGTGCCAGCAGTCCTAGCGGGGAGTACAATGAGCAGTTCTTC
CASSPSGEYNEQFF
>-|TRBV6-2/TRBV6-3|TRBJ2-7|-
TGTGCCAGCAGTTACTCGGAGTGGGGGGCCGAGCAGTACTTC
CASSYSEWGAEQYF
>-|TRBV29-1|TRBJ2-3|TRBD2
TGCAGCGTTGAAGAGGTAGAGCGGGGAGGCACAGATACGCAGTATTTT
CSVEEVERGGTDTQYF
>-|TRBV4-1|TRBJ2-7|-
TGCGCCAGCAGCCAAGACAGGGTGGGCTACGAGCAGTACTTC
CASSQDRVGYEQYF
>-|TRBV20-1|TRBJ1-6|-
TGCAGTGCCACGCAGACAGCGAGCTCCTATAATTCACCCCTCCACTTT
CSATQTASSYNSPLHF
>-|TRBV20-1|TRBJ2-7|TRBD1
TGCAGTGCTAGAGATTGGAGAGGGGACAGGGGTTTCTACGAGCAGTACTTC
CSARDWRGDRGFYEQYF
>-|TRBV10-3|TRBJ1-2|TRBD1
TGTGCCATCAGTGCCGGGACAGGGGGAGGCTACACCTTC
CAISAGTGGGYTF
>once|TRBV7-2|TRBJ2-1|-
TGTGCCAGCAGCTTACTAGGGAGGGGGGGGTACAATGAGCAGTTCTTC
CASSLLGRGGYNEQFF
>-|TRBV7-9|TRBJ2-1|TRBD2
TGTGCCAGCAGCTTCGAGACTAGCGGGAGGTCCTCCTACAATGAGCAGTTCTTC
CASSFETSGRSSYNEQFF
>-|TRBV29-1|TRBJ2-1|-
TGCAGCGTTGCCCCCTCCTACAATGAGCAGTTCTTC
CSVAPSYNEQFF
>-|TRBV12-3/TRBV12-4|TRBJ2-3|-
TGTGCCAGCGCCCGGGGGGGAAACAGGGGGCCGAGCACAGATACGCAGTATTTT
CASARGGNRGPSTDTQYF
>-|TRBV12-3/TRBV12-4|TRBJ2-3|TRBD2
TGTGCCAGCAGTCACCTAGGACTAGCGGACACAGATACGCAGTATTTT
CASSHLGLADTDTQYF
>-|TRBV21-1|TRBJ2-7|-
TGTGCCAGCAGCATTTACCATTACGAGCAGTACTTC
CASSIYHYEQYF
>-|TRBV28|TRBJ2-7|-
TGTGCCAGCAGCTACAGGGTAGTAGCCGAGCAGTACTTC
CASSYRVVAEQYF